This T cell receptor beta chain was identified during a study of graft-versus-host responses after intestinal transplantation. Study as a whole: Isolated intestinal, liver-intestinal, or multivisceral transplants were what recipients had. Anti-thymocyte globulin was used for induction in all recipients, who then took tacrolimus and steroids for two to four years.

Trimming took 0 bases from V and 4 from J; bases not matched to a gene: 1. Per the germline V gene, CDR1 is SGDLS and CDR2 is YYNGEE. This CDR3 has 14 amino acids. Using immunoSEQ multiplex PCR, the repertoire was profiled, and TCRdb retains in-frame clones only, with some absent. This repertoire shows roughly 120,000 clones, approximately 90% found once; its top ten account for under 0.2%. Comment on this clone: As yet, its antigen is unknown.

This chain uses TRBV9 with TRBJ2-7; 10 positions match TRBD2. The receptor was isolated from a human donor who received an intestinal transplant. The sample in question was unstimulated CD4+ T cells sorted from spleen or lymph node cells, obtained before intestinal transplant. For the CDR3, the DNA is TGTGCCAGCAGCGTAGGGACTAGCGGTTACGAGCAGTACTTC. It yields the protein CASSVGTSGYEQYF.